This T cell receptor (beta chain) stems from a study of CD8 T cells in ankylosing spondylitis. Study-wide points: Clones linked with disease were CD8+ and fairly uncommon in the peripheral blood. Ankylosing spondylitis blood appeared to carry a characteristic TCR beta motif of 7 or 8 highly homologous variants. In ankylosing spondylitis patients, matched synovial fluid reportedly showed significant enrichment of disease-linked clones.

V was clipped by 2 bases and J by 9 bases, with 14 bases between them. This CDR3 contains 14 residues. Germline assignment: CDR1 KGHSH and CDR2 LQKENI. Via MiXCR, TCRdb re-called the 5' RACE reads, giving one row per CDR3 protein. Seen here are approximately 300,000 distinct CDR3 sequences, around 7.6% observed once, and the top ten hold more than 12%. This clonotype was detected only a few times. Its antigen is currently unknown. Sequenced input: blood, either unsorted or a sorted T cell fraction (not recorded which). V and J are TRBV18 and TRBJ2-1; either TRBD1 or TRBD2 may fit D (5 bases each). This TCR derives from a male donor with ankylosing spondylitis. The CDR3, as DNA: TGTGCCAGCTCACCAGAACCAGGTGGGGGTGAGCAGTTCTTC. It codes for CASSPEPGGGEQFF.